This T cell receptor (beta chain) was identified during a study of blood T cell repertoires in COVID-19. At the level of the study: Whether acute or convalescent, the COVID-19 samples came from the United States, Italy and Spain. T cells, B-cell-depleted T cells, or PBMCs supplied cDNA or gDNA.

Original processing notes: By means of reference gene primer amplification, nucleated cell counts were estimated. This table comes from immunoSEQ multiplex PCR, and its TCRdb copy is limited to in-frame clones, with some not included. V and J calls and clone size are as listed in that table; D and trimming were resolved from the DNA. The sample records about 88,000 clones, roughly 90% being singletons. The CDR3 has 12 residues. J lost 14 bases, V lost 7 bases, and 8 bases had no gene match. The V gene's germline CDR1 is SNHLY and CDR2 FYNNEI. This TCR was recovered from a male donor with acute or convalescent COVID-19. The source material was peripheral blood. J is TRBJ1-2 and V is TRBV2, with TRBD1 matching 12 bases. CDR3 loop: CASTSGQGAQTF. The CDR3 DNA reads as TGTGCCAGCACGTCGGGACAGGGGGCGCAGACCTTC. Full variable domain (missing parts from reference TRBV2 and TRBJ1-2): EPEVTQTPSHQVTQMGQEVILRCVPISNHLYFYWYRQILGQKVEFLVSFYNNEISEKSEIFDDQFSVERPDGSNFTLKIRSTKLEDSAMYFCASTSGQGAQTFGSGTRLTVV.